The next 12 T cell receptor beta chains were all read from a single sample in a study of OX40 agonist ivuxolimab in advanced cancers. Clones were read by immunoSEQ multiplex PCR, and TCRdb kept only the in-frame ones, dropping some. Of tens of thousands of clones detected, roughly four fifths appear once; the ten largest clones hold around 1.9%. Sequences were derived from CD4+ or CD8+ T cells sorted from blood, sampled in a trial of the OX40 agonist ivuxolimab. These TCRs come from an adult with an advanced solid tumor such as melanoma, head and neck, liver or kidney cancer.

V gene TRBV5-6 combines with J gene TRBJ2-3; D uncertain. The CDR3 has 14 residues. Germline CDR1 reads SGHDT; CDR2 reads YYEEEE. Trimming removed 3 bases from V and 1 base from J, with 9 bases in between. CDR3 coding DNA: TGTGCCAGCAGCTCCGCAATGGGCACAGATACGCAGTATTTT. Amino acids: CASSSAMGTDTQYF.

The chain uses TRBV5-1 and TRBJ1-1; no clear D gene. The CDR3 is 15 amino acids. The V end lost 4 bases, the J end lost 4 bases, and 17 bases lay between the germline ends. CDR1 and CDR2 (germline): SGHRS, YFSETQ. In DNA form, the CDR3 reads TGCGCCAGCAGCCCCGGGCTCCTTGAAGGCACTGAAGCTTTCTTT. It specifies CASSPGLLEGTEAFF.

This clone was picked up one time. The V call is TRBV5-1, the J call TRBJ2-3; no firm D call. The germline V gene encodes CDR1 SGHRS and CDR2 YFSETQ. Trimming cost V 0 bases and J 4 bases, with 3 bases left between them. This CDR3 spans 12 amino acids. CDR3 nucleotide sequence: TGCGCCAGCAGCTTGGACGCAGATACGCAGTATTTT. Protein product: CASSLDADTQYF.

The chain recombines TRBV19 with TRBJ1-3; 8 bases agree with TRBD1. CDR3 size: 14 residues. CDR1 is LNHDA, CDR2 SQIVND, per germline (reference sequence). V lost 7 bases and J lost 4; bases outside the gene matches: 6. The CDR3 DNA reads TGTGCCAGTACTGACAGGGGTGGAGGAAACACCATATATTTT. It yields the protein CASTDRGGGNTIYF.

V is TRBV7-2 and J is TRBJ2-1; TRBD1 might be the D (5 bases). Per germline, CDR1 SGHTA and CDR2 FQGNSA. Trimming took 6 bases from V and 4 from J, leaving 7 bases between them. The CDR3 totals 12 residues. The DNA of the CDR3 is TGTGCCAGCAGAACAGGTTACAATGAGCAGTTCTTC. This gives the protein CASRTGYNEQFF. Looking up the rest from reference TRBV7-2 and TRBJ2-1 gives the full variable domain: GAGVSQSPSNKVTEKGKDVELRCDPISGHTALYWYRQSLGQGLEFLIYFQGNSAPDKSGLPSDRFSAERTGGSVSTLTIQRTQQEDSAVYLCASRTGYNEQFFGPGTRLTVL.

The chain uses TRBV6-6 and TRBJ2-1; TRBD2 matches 8 bases. Germline CDR1 reads MNHNY; CDR2 reads SVGAGI (reference sequence). The CDR3 loop spans 14 amino acids. V shed 6 bases and J 8 bases; nucleotides not matched to a gene: 9. CDR3 region: CASRSAGVFDEQFF. CDR3 DNA: TGTGCCAGCAGATCAGCGGGGGTATTTGATGAGCAGTTCTTC.

This clone was found a few times. The rearrangement uses TRBV7-6 and TRBJ1-4; unclear D gene. The germline V and J ends were trimmed by 4 bases and 5 bases, with 5 bases remaining between them. Germline assignment: CDR1 SGHVS and CDR2 FNYEAQ. CDR3 length: 12 residues. CDR3 nucleotides: TGTGCCAGCAGCTCCGGAAATGAAAAACTGTTTTTT. Translating it yields CASSSGNEKLFF.

The chain has TRBV2 and TRBJ2-1, with TRBD2 matching over 10 bases. Germline lookup yields CDR1 SNHLY and CDR2 FYNNEI. V was clipped by 3 bases and J by 8 bases; unmatched bases: 10. This CDR3 contains 16 residues. The CDR3 protein is CASSDLAGASGYEQFF. The CDR3 DNA follows: TGTGCCAGCAGTGATCTAGCGGGGGCCTCCGGGTATGAGCAGTTCTTC.

This rearrangement joins TRBV29-1 to TRBJ1-3; D gene unclear. CDR3 length: 16 residues. The V gene lost 7 bases and the J gene lost 0 bases, with 19 bases spanning the gap. CDR1 SQVTM and CDR2 ANQGSEA come from the germline V gene. The DNA for the CDR3 is TGCAGCGCCCAAGGGTTGGCGGGCCGCTCTGGAAACACCATATATTTT. Protein sequence: CSAQGLAGRSGNTIYF.

This clone was recorded once. The sample has other DNA sequences that encode this CDR3 too. DNA of the CDR3: TGTGCCTGGAGTGTAGGGGGCCCGAGCTCCTACGAGCAGTACTTC. It translates to CAWSVGGPSSYEQYF. The V call is TRBV30, the J call TRBJ2-7; 7 bases are shared with TRBD1. J lost 0 bases, V lost 0 bases, and 5 bases had no gene match. CDR1 is GTSNPN and CDR2 is SVGIG in the germline V gene (reference sequence). This CDR3 has 15 amino acids.

This clone was seen only a few times. V gene TRBV30 combines with J gene TRBJ1-1; D not certain. Trimming shortened V by 0 bases and J by 6 bases, and 11 bases separated the two germline ends. Germline values: CDR1 GTSNPN, CDR2 SVGIG (reference sequence). The CDR3 has 13 residues. CDR3 sequence reads: CAWSVRLQAEAFF. The CDR3 DNA sequence: TGTGCCTGGAGTGTACGGCTTCAGGCTGAAGCTTTCTTT. Based on the CDR3 plus reference TRBV30 and TRBJ1-1, the full variable domain is SQTIHQWPATLVQPVGSPLSLECTVEGTSNPNLYWYRQAAGRGLQLLFYSVGIGQISSEVPQNLSASRPQDRQFILSSKKLLLSDSGFYLCAWSVRLQAEAFFGQGTRLTVV.

The gene calls are TRBV5-1 and TRBJ2-3; 7 bases align to TRBD2. With 1 base clipped from V and 3 bases from J, the junction kept 5 bases outside the gene matches. Per the germline V gene, CDR1 is SGHRS and CDR2 is YFSETQ. The CDR3 has 15 amino acids. The CDR3 here is CASSLPAGRTDTQYF. In nucleotides, the CDR3 is TGCGCCAGCAGCTTGCCAGCGGGGCGGACAGATACGCAGTATTTT. Looking up the rest from reference TRBV5-1 and TRBJ2-3 gives the full variable domain: KAGVTQTPRYLIKTRGQQVTLSCSPISGHRSVSWYQQTPGQGLQFLFEYFSETQRNKGNFPGRFSGRQFSNSRSEMNVSTLELGDSALYLCASSLPAGRTDTQYFGPGTRLTVL.